This entry features one T cell receptor beta chain sequence. The clone's antigen remains unknown. Base qualities are not at hand, and no much larger clone is one base apart. From V the trimming removes 3 bases and from J it removes 4 bases, while the gene matches leave 10 bases of the junction unaccounted for. From a lookup of the germline V gene (reference sequence), CDR1 and CDR2 are LNHDA and SQIVND. The CDR3 sequence holds 16 residues, the cysteine and phenylalanine included. The DNA shown is the 48-base CDR3, in frame from base 1. Sequencing of the TRB variable region was done with the immunoSEQ hsTCRB v3.0 assay at survey level resolution. The target sequencing depth for TRB was roughly 35,000-55,000 T-cell genomes per sample. TRB libraries were pooled and sequenced on an Illumina MiSeq using a v3 150-cycle kit. Concerning the study's data processing: Repertoire analysis was run in R within a reproducible Nextflow workflow that covered QC, data transformation and analysis. LymphoSeq2, an R package for exploring AIRR-Seq data, was used to implement custom analyses. A few samples that produced fewer than 5000 total TRB sequences were removed, so some 190 HIV repertoires were analyzed. Among the approximately 190 retained HIV repertoires, some 60 were collected before ART initiation and roughly 130 after ART initiation. Repertoires were downsampled to 5000 TRB nucleotide sequences, with summary statistics averaged over 100 downsampling iterations. The analysis kept only TRB sequences whose CDR3 regions were at least seven amino acids long. A Shannon entropy-derived clonality score and the Gini coefficient were used to measure diversity. In repertoire networks, the top 5000 CDR3 amino acid sequences were linked whenever an edit distance of one separated two sequences. For TRB CDR3 amino acid sequences, GLIPH2 was used to predict antigen specificity groups and MHC restriction. CDR3 amino acid sequences were matched against VDJdb and McPAS-TCR to flag known CMV, EBV, HIV or tissue antigen associations. Pre-ART, post-ART and control groups were compared with Wilcoxon signed-rank tests and Holm-Bonferroni correction. Entries here come from immuneACCESS through TCRdb and include only in-frame sequences with V and J called. Some clones fail to appear in such tables; in the studies checked, an unresolved V gene covers under half of the shortfall, and the cause of the remainder is unknown. That table is the source of V, J and clone size, and D and trimming were worked out from the DNA. This sample is represented by roughly 16,000 clones; 94% of them were singletons. Together, the top ten hold around 4.6% of the sample.

The sample is drawn from a study of long-term antiretroviral therapy in people with HIV (dated by TCRdb to between 2021 and 2024). Notes on the research overall: Collection of the earliest samples took place about a decade ahead of the 2015 WHO recommendation for immediate ART, at a time when ART was typically delayed until CD4 counts fell. Whether ART initiation and durable HIV suppression were associated with changes in peripheral blood TRB repertoire composition and diversity was tested in a retrospective serial study. Of the 30 or so participants with HIV, about a dozen were female. No cross-contamination during QIAcube processing was seen in test extractions of a monoclonal T-cell line run alongside approximately 36 polyclonal samples. A total of around 190 cryopreserved PBMC samples came from around 30 adults with confirmed HIV infection and were collected serially over a mean of roughly six years (range 1-12). General study outcomes and caveats: Unsorted PBMC were profiled instead of sorted CD4+ and CD8+ T cells because pre-ART samples had limited cell numbers. Since PBMC availability was limited, sequencing covered only the TCR beta chain, with no alpha chain pairing. The repertoire was dominated across all time points by expanded TRB clones identified before ART initiation, although this dominance was seen to fluctuate and to decrease in many PLHIV after ART. The samples span the years 2004 to 2017, and the ART regimens used at that time may not be as effective as current regimens. HIV repertoires had narrower CDR3 length ranges than controls, and the network structure suggested an antigen-experienced repertoire that shifted only slightly toward naive after ART. Inferences about post-ART repertoire changes are limited because no data were available on ART adherence, viral resistance or therapy changes. A significant increase in TRB diversity was found to be associated with ART initiation, although TRB diversity was observed to remain significantly below that of transplant donor controls even after long-term ART.

Inclusion was restricted to participants for whom at least one PBMC sample before ART initiation and at least two post-ART samples were available. Every participant with HIV received treatment in the United States of America. Before DNA extraction, cryopreserved samples of roughly 0.9-11 million PBMC were thawed and then washed. At the time of the earliest PBMC sample for each participant with HIV, ages ranged from about 20 to 54 years. PBMC samples from each participant spanned 1-4 timepoints before ART initiation and 2-8 timepoints after ART initiation, with a median of 7 samples. Serial HIV viral load, CD4+ T-cell count, ART history and demographic data were obtained for every participant. A Qiagen kit on a QIAcube was used to extract genomic DNA from unsorted PBMC, with samples processed in batches of 12.

The sample consisted of unsorted PBMCs, taken approximately 6.4 years after starting antiretroviral therapy. The receptor was isolated from a woman aged 50 to 65 with HIV. The rearrangement joined TRBV19 to TRBJ2-7, with 9 junctional bases fitting TRBD1. The CDR3 is CASSMVSGQGIYEQYF. In nucleotide form, the sequence is TGTGCCAGTAGTATGGTTAGCGGACAGGGGATATACGAGCAGTACTTC.